This T cell receptor (beta chain) is drawn from a study of post-analysis software for immune sequencing data. Study information: Clinical courses comprised relapsing-remitting, secondary progressive and progressive-relapsing multiple sclerosis. Notes on the study in general: Multiple sclerosis patients had significantly lower normalized Chao1 diversity than controls. Samples from a shared batch, those prepared together, strongly co-clustered by F measure. Roughly five TRBV segments were more frequent in patients than controls; TRBV5-6, TRBV5-1 and TRBV20-1 belonged to this group.

V was pared by 5 bases and J by 3 bases, with 11 bases between. The CDR3 totals 13 residues. CDR1 and CDR2 from the germline V gene are SGHRS and YFSETQ. cDNA libraries of TCR beta carried unique molecular identifiers. When roughly 1 to 10 million T cells were used, they gave hundreds of thousands of cDNA molecules. Each CDR3 protein gets one entry after TCRdb re-called the PCR reads with MiXCR. The sample consists of hundreds of thousands of distinct CDR3 sequences, roughly 38% of them appearing once. In the case of this clonotype: The antigen remains undetermined.

The sample consisted of blood. The chain recombines TRBV5-1 with TRBJ1-1; possibly TRBD1 for D (6 bases). The source of this sequence is a girl aged 2 to 10 with multiple sclerosis. CDR3 DNA: TGCGCCAGCAGGAACAGGGAGGACACTGAAGCTTTCTTT. This sequence encodes CASRNREDTEAFF.